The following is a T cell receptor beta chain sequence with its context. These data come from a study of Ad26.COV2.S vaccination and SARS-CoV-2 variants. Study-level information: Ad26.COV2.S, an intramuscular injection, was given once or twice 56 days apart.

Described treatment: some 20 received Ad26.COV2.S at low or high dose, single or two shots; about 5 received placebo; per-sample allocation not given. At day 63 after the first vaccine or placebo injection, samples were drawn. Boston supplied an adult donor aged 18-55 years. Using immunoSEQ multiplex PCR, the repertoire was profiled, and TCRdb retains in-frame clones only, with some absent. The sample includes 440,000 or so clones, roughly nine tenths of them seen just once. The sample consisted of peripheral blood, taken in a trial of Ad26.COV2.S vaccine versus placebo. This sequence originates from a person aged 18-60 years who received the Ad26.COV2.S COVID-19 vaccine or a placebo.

CDR3 amino acids: CASSLEAGGLEQYF. CDR3 sequence (DNA): TGTGCCAGCAGCTTAGAAGCCGGGGGGCTCGAGCAGTACTTC. The rearrangement uses TRBV7-8 and TRBJ2-7; weak D call: TRBD2 (7 bases). The V end was cut by 1 base, the J end by 6 bases, with 13 bases between. Germline CDR1 is SGHVS and CDR2 is FQNEAQ. The CDR3 contains 14 residues.